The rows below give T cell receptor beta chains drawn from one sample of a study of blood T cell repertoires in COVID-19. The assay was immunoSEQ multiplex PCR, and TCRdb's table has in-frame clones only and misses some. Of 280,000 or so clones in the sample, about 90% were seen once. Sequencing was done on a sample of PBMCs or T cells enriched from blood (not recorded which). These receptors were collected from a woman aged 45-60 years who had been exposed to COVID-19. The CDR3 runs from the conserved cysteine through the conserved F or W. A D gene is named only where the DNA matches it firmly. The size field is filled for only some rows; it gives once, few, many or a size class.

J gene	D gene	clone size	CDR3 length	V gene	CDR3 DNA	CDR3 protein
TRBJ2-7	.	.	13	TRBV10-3	TGTGCCATCAGTGAGGGGGCCGACTACGAGCAGTACTTC	CAISEGADYEQYF
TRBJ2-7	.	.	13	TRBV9	TGTGCCAGCAGCGGTAACGGACACTACGAGCAGTACTTC	CASSGNGHYEQYF
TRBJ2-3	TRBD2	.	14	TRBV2	TGTGCCGGCGCTAGCGGGGGGGCCACAGATACGCAGTATTTT	CAGASGGATDTQYF
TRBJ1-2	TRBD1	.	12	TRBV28	TGTGCCAGCAGTGACAGGGGGCAAGGCTACACCTTC	CASSDRGQGYTF
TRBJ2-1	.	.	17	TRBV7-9	TGTGCCAGCAGCTTAGCGCGTGACCCCGGGTTGAGCAATGAGCAGTTCTTC	CASSLARDPGLSNEQFF
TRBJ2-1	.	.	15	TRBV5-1	TGCGCCAGCAGCTTACTAGCTCTTTCCTACAATGAGCAGTTCTTC	CASSLLALSYNEQFF
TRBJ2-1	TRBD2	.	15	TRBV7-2	TGTGCCAGCAACCCGGGCGGGGGGGCATTCAATGAGCAGTTCTTC	CASNPGGGAFNEQFF
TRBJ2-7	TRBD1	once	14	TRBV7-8	TGTGCCAGCAGACCCGCGGGACAGGGCTACGAGCAGTACTTC	CASRPAGQGYEQYF
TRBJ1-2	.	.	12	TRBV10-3	TGTGCCATCAGTGTGGACAGCTATGGCTACACCTTC	CAISVDSYGYTF
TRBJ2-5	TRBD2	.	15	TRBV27	TGTGCCAGCAGTCCACTAGCGGGGGAGGGAGAGACCCAGTACTTC	CASSPLAGEGETQYF
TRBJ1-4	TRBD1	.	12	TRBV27	TGTGCCAGCAGGACAGGGTTTGAAAAACTGTTTTTT	CASRTGFEKLFF
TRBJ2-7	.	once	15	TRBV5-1	TGCGCCAGCAGCCGGGCGACAGAAGCTCCCTACGAGCAGTACTTC	CASSRATEAPYEQYF
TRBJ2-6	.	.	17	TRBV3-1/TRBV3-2	TGTGCCAGCAGCCATATACAGACAAGCTCTGGGGCCAACGTCCTGACTTTC	CASSHIQTSSGANVLTF
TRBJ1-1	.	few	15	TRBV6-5	TGTGCCAGCAGTTACGAGGGTGTCATGAACACTGAAGCTTTCTTT	CASSYEGVMNTEAFF
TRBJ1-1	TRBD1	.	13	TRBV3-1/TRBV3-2	TGTGCCAGCAGCCAAGCCTCGGGACAGAAAGCTTTCTTT	CASSQASGQKAFF
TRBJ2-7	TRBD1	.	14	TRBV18	TGTGCCAGCTCACCAAACAGGGGCTCCTACGAGCAGTACTTC	CASSPNRGSYEQYF
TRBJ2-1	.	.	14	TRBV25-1	TGTGCCAGCCTCCTTACAGAGTTGCACAATGAGCAGTTCTTC	CASLLTELHNEQFF
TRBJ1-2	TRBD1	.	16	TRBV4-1	TGCGCCAGCAGCCAAGACGCTCCGGGACAGGGGTATGGCTACACCTTC	CASSQDAPGQGYGYTF
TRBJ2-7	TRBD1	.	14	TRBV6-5	TGTGCCAGCACCCCGGGACAGTCGTCCTACGAGCAGTACTTC	CASTPGQSSYEQYF
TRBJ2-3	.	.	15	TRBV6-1	TGTGCCAGCAGTGAACTGGTGGCGGTGGCAGATACGCAGTATTTT	CASSELVAVADTQYF
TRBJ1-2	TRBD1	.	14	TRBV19	TGTGCCAGTAGAACCCGGGGACAGCTATATGGCTACACCTTC	CASRTRGQLYGYTF
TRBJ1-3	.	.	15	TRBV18	TGTGCCAGCTCAGACGGGACACCCTCTGGAAACACCATATATTTT	CASSDGTPSGNTIYF
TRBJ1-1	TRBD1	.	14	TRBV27	TGTGCCAGCAGTTTCAGGGGGGTGGGGACTGAAGCTTTCTTT	CASSFRGVGTEAFF
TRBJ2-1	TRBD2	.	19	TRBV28	TGTGCCAGCAGTCCGTCACCGGGACTAGCGGGGGGTTCCTACAATGAGCAGTTCTTC	CASSPSPGLAGGSYNEQFF
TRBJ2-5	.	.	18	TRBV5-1	TGCGCCAGCAGCCTAGTTTTGGGGGGTTGGGAGAAGCAAGAGACCCAGTACTTC	CASSLVLGGWEKQETQYF
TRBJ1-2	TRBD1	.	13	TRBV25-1	TGTGCCAGCAGTAAACAGGGGGCCTATGGCTACACCTTC	CASSKQGAYGYTF
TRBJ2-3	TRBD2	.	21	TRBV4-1	TGCGCCAGCAGCCAAAGGATCCCCTCTTCTAGCGGGGGGGGCGCCACAGATACGCAGTATTTT	CASSQRIPSSSGGGATDTQYF
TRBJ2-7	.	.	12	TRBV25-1	TGTGCCAGCAGTTTTCAGGGCTACGAGCAGTACTTC	CASSFQGYEQYF
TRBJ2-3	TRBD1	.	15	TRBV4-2	TGTGCCAGCAGCCAAGGGGGCCAGGGGGCGGATACGCAGTATTTT	CASSQGGQGADTQYF
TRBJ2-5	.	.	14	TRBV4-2	TGTGCCAGCAGCCAAGCCCTTGCGGAAGAGACCCAGTACTTC	CASSQALAEETQYF
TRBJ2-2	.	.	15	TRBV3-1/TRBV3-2	TGTGCCAGCAGCCAAGTGATCGGGGTCGCCGGGGAGCTGTTTTTT	CASSQVIGVAGELFF
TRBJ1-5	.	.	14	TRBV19	TGTGCCAGTAGTATAGCAGGGTTAGGTCAGCCCCAGCATTTT	CASSIAGLGQPQHF
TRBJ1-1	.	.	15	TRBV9	TGTGCCAGCAGCGCCTTCCAGGAACCAAACACTGAAGCTTTCTTT	CASSAFQEPNTEAFF
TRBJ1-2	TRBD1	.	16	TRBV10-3	TGTGCCATCAGTGATTCCCGGGACAGAAATAACTATGGCTACACCTTC	CAISDSRDRNNYGYTF
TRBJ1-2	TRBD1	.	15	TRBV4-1	TGCGCCAGCAGCCAAGAAAGACAGGGAGCCTATGGCTACACCTTC	CASSQERQGAYGYTF
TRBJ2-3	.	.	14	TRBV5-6	TGTGCCAGCAGCTTGGGCAGGCTCGCAGATACGCAGTATTTT	CASSLGRLADTQYF
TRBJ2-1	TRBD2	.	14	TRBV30	TGTGCCGGGACTAGCGGGGGGAACTACAATGAGCAGTTCTTC	CAGTSGGNYNEQFF
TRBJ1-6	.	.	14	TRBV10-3	TGTGCCATCAAGGCCCCGCGGGATAATTCACCCCTCCACTTT	CAIKAPRDNSPLHF